This T cell receptor beta chain was identified during a study of tumor-infiltrating lymphocytes in primary liver carcinoma. Unsorted bulk tissue of roughly 20-34 mg yielded co-extracted RNA and DNA. As concerns this clonotype: The conserved phenylalanine or tryptophan is not found at the CDR3 terminus, so this likely reflects a read error.

Total RNA amounting to 450 to 550 ng was the source from which TCR beta cDNA was made with a constant-region primer. Three rounds of nested multiplex PCR with slightly modified ARM-PCR produced TCR beta libraries. TRBV1-TRBV30 forward and Cbeta reverse primers drove the first two approximately 10-cycle rounds. TCRdb passed the multiplex PCR reads through MiXCR, listing each CDR3 protein once. The data show around 35,000 distinct CDR3 sequences, roughly 80% seen once. The CDR3 consists of 12 residues. Trimming took off 6 bases at V and 4 bases at J, with 9 bases between the two ends. Germline values: CDR1 MDHEN, CDR2 SYDVKM.

This sequence was found in a man between 40 and 49 years old with primary liver carcinoma and hepatitis B virus infection. J is TRBJ2-5 and V is TRBV28; D gene ambiguous. Input material: tumor-adjacent normal liver tissue. The CDR3: CASSLPSETQYI. The CDR3 DNA is TGTGCCAGCAGCCTCCCATCAGAGACCCAGTACATC.